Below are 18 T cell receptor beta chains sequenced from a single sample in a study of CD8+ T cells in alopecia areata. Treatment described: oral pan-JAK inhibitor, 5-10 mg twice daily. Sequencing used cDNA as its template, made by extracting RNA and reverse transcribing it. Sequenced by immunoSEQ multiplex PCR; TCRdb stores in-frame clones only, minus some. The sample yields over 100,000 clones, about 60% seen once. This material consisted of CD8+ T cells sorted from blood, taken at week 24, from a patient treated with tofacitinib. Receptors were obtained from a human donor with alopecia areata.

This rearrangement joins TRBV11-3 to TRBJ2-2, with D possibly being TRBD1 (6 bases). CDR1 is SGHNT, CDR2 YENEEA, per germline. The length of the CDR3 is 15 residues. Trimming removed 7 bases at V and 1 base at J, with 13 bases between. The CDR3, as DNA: TGTGCCAGCACCTCAGGGACACTGAACACCGGGGAGCTGTTTTTT. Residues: CASTSGTLNTGELFF.

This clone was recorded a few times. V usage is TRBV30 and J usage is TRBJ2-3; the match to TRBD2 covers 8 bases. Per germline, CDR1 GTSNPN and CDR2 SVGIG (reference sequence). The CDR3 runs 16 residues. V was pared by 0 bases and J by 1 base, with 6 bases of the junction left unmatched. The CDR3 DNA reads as TGTGCCTGGAGTGTGGGCGGGGGGCGTCGCACAGATACGCAGTATTTT. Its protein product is CAWSVGGGRRTDTQYF.

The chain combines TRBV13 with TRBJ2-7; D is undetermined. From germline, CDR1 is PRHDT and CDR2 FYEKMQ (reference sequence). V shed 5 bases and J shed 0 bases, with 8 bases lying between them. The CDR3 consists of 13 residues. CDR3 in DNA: TGTGCCAGCAGCCCCCGGTCCTCCTACGAGCAGTACTTC. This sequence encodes CASSPRSSYEQYF.

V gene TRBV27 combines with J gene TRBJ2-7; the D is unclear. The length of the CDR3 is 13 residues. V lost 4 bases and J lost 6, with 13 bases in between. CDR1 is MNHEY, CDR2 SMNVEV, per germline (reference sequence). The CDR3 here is CASSYRPSLEQYF. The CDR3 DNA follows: TGTGCCAGCAGTTATCGGCCATCCCTCGAGCAGTACTTC.

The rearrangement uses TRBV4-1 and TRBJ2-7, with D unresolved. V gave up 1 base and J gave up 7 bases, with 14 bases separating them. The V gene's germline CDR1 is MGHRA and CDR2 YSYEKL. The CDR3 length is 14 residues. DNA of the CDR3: TGCGCCAGCAGCCAAGGGTTCGGTACTACGGAGCAGTACTTC. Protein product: CASSQGFGTTEQYF.

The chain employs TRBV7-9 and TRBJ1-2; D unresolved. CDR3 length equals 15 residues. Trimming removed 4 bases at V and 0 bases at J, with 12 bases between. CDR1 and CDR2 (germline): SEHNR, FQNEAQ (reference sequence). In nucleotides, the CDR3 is TGTGCCAGCAGCTCGGGGTCTCTAGCTAACTATGGCTACACCTTC. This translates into CASSSGSLANYGYTF.

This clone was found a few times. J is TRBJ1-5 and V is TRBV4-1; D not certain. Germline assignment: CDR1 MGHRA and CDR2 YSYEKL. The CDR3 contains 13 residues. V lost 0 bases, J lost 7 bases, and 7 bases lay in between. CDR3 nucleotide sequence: TGCGCCAGCAGCCAAGATCCTCCCCAGCCCCAGCATTTT. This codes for CASSQDPPQPQHF.

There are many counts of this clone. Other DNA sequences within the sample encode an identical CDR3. This chain's CDR3 is CASSSGPNYEQYF. CDR3 nucleotide sequence: TGTGCCAGCAGCAGCGGACCCAACTACGAGCAGTACTTC. The chain uses TRBV7-9 and TRBJ2-7; D is perhaps TRBD2 (5 bases). V lost 5 bases and J lost 3, with 11 bases in between. From germline, CDR1 is SEHNR and CDR2 FQNEAQ (reference sequence). The CDR3 loop spans 13 amino acids.

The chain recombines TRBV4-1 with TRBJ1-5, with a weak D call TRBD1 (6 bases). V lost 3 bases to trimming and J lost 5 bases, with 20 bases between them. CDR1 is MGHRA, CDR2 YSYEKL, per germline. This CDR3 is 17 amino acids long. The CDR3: CASSHPPTGTLDQPQHF. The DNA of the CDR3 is TGCGCCAGCAGCCATCCCCCAACCGGGACACTTGATCAGCCCCAGCATTTT.

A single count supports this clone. The CDR3 DNA sequence: TGTGCCAGCAGCCCCCCGCAGGGTTACAATGAGCAGTTCTTC. As protein: CASSPPQGYNEQFF. The V gene is TRBV7-6, the J gene TRBJ2-1, with D perhaps matching TRBD1 (5 bases). The CDR3 extends over 14 amino acids. Looked up from germline, CDR1 is SGHVS and CDR2 is FNYEAQ. Trimming took 5 bases from V and 4 from J, leaving 12 bases between them.

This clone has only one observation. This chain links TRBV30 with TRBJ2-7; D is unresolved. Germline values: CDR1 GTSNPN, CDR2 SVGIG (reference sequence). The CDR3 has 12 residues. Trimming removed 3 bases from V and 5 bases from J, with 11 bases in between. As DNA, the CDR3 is TGTGCCTGGAGCCTAGGGTCCCACGAGCAGTACTTC. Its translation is CAWSLGSHEQYF.

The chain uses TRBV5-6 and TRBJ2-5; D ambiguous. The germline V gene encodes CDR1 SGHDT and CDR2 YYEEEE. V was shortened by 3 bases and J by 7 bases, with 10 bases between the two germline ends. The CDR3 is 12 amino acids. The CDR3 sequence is CASSSGPATQYF. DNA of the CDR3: TGTGCCAGCAGCTCCGGGCCGGCGACCCAGTACTTC. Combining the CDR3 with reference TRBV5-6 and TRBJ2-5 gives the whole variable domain DAGVTQSPTHLIKTRGQQVTLRCSPKSGHDTVSWYQQALGQGPQFIFQYYEEEERQRGNFPDRFSGHQFPNYSSELNVNALLLGDSALYLCASSSGPATQYFGPGTRLLVL.

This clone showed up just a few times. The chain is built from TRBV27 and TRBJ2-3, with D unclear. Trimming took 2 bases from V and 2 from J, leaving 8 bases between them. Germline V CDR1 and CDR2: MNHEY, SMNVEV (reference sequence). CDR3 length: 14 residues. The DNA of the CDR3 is TGTGCCAGCAGTTTAGACTCCTACACAGATACGCAGTATTTT. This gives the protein CASSLDSYTDTQYF.

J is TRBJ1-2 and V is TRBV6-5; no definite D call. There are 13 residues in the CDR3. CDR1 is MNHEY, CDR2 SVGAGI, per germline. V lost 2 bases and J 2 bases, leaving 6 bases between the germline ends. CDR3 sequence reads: CASSYTENYGYTF. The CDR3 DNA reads TGTGCCAGCAGTTACACGGAAAACTATGGCTACACCTTC.

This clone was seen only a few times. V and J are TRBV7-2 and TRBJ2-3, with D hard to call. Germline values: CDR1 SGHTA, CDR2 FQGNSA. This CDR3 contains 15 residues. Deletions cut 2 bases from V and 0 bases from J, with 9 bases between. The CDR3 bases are TGTGCCAGCAGCTTACGCGGCTACAGCACAGATACGCAGTATTTT. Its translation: CASSLRGYSTDTQYF.

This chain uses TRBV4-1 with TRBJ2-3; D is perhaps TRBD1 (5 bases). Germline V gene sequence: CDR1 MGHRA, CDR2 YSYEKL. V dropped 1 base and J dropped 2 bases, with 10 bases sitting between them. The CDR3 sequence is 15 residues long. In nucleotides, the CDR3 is TGCGCCAGCAGCCAAGTAGGGGATATCACAGATACGCAGTATTTT. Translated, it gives CASSQVGDITDTQYF.

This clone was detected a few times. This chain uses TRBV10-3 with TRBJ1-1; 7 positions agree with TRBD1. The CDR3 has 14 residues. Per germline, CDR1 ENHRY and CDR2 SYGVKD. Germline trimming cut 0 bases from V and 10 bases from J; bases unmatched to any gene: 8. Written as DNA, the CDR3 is TGTGCCATCAGTGAGTCGAAGCAGGGGGTCGGAGCTTTCTTT. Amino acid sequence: CAISESKQGVGAFF.

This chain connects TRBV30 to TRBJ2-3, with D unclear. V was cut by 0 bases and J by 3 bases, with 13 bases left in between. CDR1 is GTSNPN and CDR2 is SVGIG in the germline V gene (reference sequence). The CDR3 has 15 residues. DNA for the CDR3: TGTGCCTGGAGTGTACCCCGTCTTGTGACAGATACGCAGTATTTT. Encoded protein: CAWSVPRLVTDTQYF. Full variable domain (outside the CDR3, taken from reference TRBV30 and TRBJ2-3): SQTIHQWPATLVQPVGSPLSLECTVEGTSNPNLYWYRQAAGRGLQLLFYSVGIGQISSEVPQNLSASRPQDRQFILSSKKLLLSDSGFYLCAWSVPRLVTDTQYFGPGTRLTVL.